Listed here are 12 T cell receptor beta chains from one sample, sequenced in a study of shared clonotypes between healthy human individuals. TCRdb's table, derived via immunoSEQ multiplex PCR, lists solely in-frame clones and lacks some. The table shows 2 million to 2.5 million clones, with roughly 90% occurring only once. The specimen was naive CD4+ T cells from PBMCs. Subset in this sample: CD45RA+ positively selected. These receptors were taken from a man aged 18 to 30 in good health. Some clones in this sample may be carry-over from other donors' samples.

V and J are TRBV30 and TRBJ1-3; D is unclear. The CDR3 has 13 residues. The ends were cut back, 2 bases at V and 0 bases at J, with 5 bases in the middle. Germline-derived CDR1 and CDR2 are GTSNPN and SVGIG (reference sequence). CDR3 residues: CAWSKSSGNTIYF. The CDR3, as DNA: TGTGCCTGGAGTAAGAGCTCTGGAAACACCATATATTTT.

The rearrangement uses TRBV4-2 and TRBJ2-2; no definite D call. The germline V and J ends were trimmed by 3 bases and 5 bases, with 10 bases remaining between them. The CDR3 length is 14 residues. Germline V gene data show CDR1 as LGHNA and CDR2 as YNFKEQ. Here the CDR3 DNA reads TGTGCCAGCAGCCATACTGAACGTACCGGGGAGCTGTTTTTT. This translates into CASSHTERTGELFF.

In regard to this clone: Within the sample, other DNA sequences also encode this same CDR3. The chain employs TRBV7-3 and TRBJ2-3; the D is unclear. Germline CDR1 reads SGHTA; CDR2 reads FQGTGA. Deletions cut 1 base from V and 4 bases from J, with 9 bases between. The CDR3 spans 14 residues. The CDR3 loop reads CASSLISGADTQYF. CDR3 sequence (DNA): TGTGCCAGCAGCTTAATATCAGGCGCAGATACGCAGTATTTT.

A note on this clone: The same CDR3 can be traced to other DNA sequences in this sample. The chain combines TRBV5-1 with TRBJ1-1; D ambiguous. Trimming left V 0 bases short and J 2 bases short, with 8 bases between. This CDR3 has 14 amino acids. CDR1 is SGHRS and CDR2 is YFSETQ in the germline V gene. Written as DNA, the CDR3 is TGCGCCAGCAGCTTGGGGGGAGGTAACACTGAAGCTTTCTTT. Its translation is CASSLGGGNTEAFF.

A single count supports this clone. This rearrangement joins TRBV7-3 to TRBJ2-1, with D perhaps assigned TRBD1 or TRBD2 (6 bases each). The V and J ends lost 5 bases and 7 bases respectively, with 9 bases between them. The CDR3 has 12 amino acids. The germline V gene encodes CDR1 SGHTA and CDR2 FQGTGA. The CDR3 is CASSRGGNEQFF. CDR3 in DNA: TGTGCCAGCAGCAGAGGGGGGAATGAGCAGTTCTTC. The full variable domain, with the rest looked up from reference TRBV7-3 and TRBJ2-1, is GAGVSQTPSNKVTEKGKYVELRCDPISGHTALYWYRQSLGQGPEFLIYFQGTGAADDSGLPNDRFFAVRPEGSVSTLKIQRTERGDSAVYLCASSRGGNEQFFGPGTRLTVL.

The chain carries TRBV14 and TRBJ2-7; 15 nucleotides line up with TRBD2. The CDR3 is 18 residues long. Losses at the gene ends were 6 bases for V and 2 bases for J; bases not matched to a gene: 11. Germline CDR1 is SGHDN and CDR2 is FVKESK. In DNA, the CDR3 is TGTGCCAGCAGTCAAACCGGGACTAGCGGGAGGCTAGCCTACGAGCAGTACTTC. This codes for CASSQTGTSGRLAYEQYF.

This chain connects TRBV19 to TRBJ2-5; TRBD2 aligns across 13 bases. Germline CDR1 reads LNHDA; CDR2 reads SQIVND (reference sequence). This CDR3 has 17 amino acids. V lost 5 bases and J lost 5; bases outside the gene matches: 11. This chain's CDR3 is CASSSLGLAGSLETQYF. Here the CDR3 DNA reads TGTGCCAGTAGTTCCTTGGGACTAGCGGGATCTCTGGAGACCCAGTACTTC.

The rearrangement joins TRBV7-2 to TRBJ2-7; 7 nucleotides align to TRBD1. From germline, CDR1 is SGHTA and CDR2 FQGNSA. The junction had 10 bases not matched to a gene; V was cut back by 5 bases and J by 3 bases. The CDR3 loop spans 15 amino acids. The CDR3 protein is CASSPAGGKGYEQYF. For the CDR3, the DNA is TGTGCCAGCAGCCCCGCAGGGGGTAAGGGCTACGAGCAGTACTTC.

Comment on this clone: Other DNA sequences from this sample encode an identical CDR3 as well. The chain is built from TRBV5-1 and TRBJ1-5; 8 bases align to TRBD1. The CDR3 runs 14 residues. Unmatched junction bases numbered 4, after V lost 3 bases and J lost 5 bases. Germline V CDR1 and CDR2: SGHRS, YFSETQ. For the CDR3, the DNA is TGCGCCAGCAGCTCCGGACAGGGCGATCAGCCCCAGCATTTT. Its translation: CASSSGQGDQPQHF.

The chain uses TRBV28 and TRBJ1-1; TRBD1 might be the D (5 bases). Germline CDR1 reads MDHEN; CDR2 reads SYDVKM. The CDR3 is made up of 12 amino acids. Trimming stripped 5 bases from V and 8 bases from J, with 12 bases between. CDR3 nucleotide sequence: TGTGCCAGCAGTGAGCAACGGACAGAAGCTTTCTTT. The encoded protein is CASSEQRTEAFF.

In regard to this clone: The same CDR3 also results from other DNA sequences found in this sample. The rearrangement uses TRBV5-4 and TRBJ2-7, with 7 positions matching TRBD2. The CDR3 runs to 13 residues. CDR1 is SGHNT and CDR2 is YYREEE in the germline V gene (reference sequence). V was clipped by 4 bases and J by 1 base; unmatched bases: 2. The CDR3 DNA follows: TGTGCCAGCAGCCGGGACTATTCCTACGAGCAGTACTTC. Its translation is CASSRDYSYEQYF.

Here the CDR3 DNA reads TGCGCCAGCAGCCAGTGGACAGCGAAGAACACTGAAGCTTTCTTT. It codes for CASSQWTAKNTEAFF. The J gene is TRBJ1-1, the V gene TRBV4-3; D perhaps matches TRBD1 (6 bases). Germline lookup yields CDR1 LGHNA and CDR2 YSLEER. There are 15 residues in the CDR3. V lost 3 bases, J lost 1 base, and 12 bases lay in between.